This TCR beta chain was sequenced for a study of T cells in Graves' hyperthyroidism and ophthalmopathy. This clonotype was counted many times. The CDR3 covers 13 residues. CDR1 is KGHDR and CDR2 is SFDVKD in the germline V gene. Trimming removed 2 bases at V and 5 bases at J, with 8 bases between. Diagnosing involved the use of clinical symptoms, serum thyroxine and TRAb, thyroid ultrasound and orbital computed tomography. TCR beta CDR3 region amplification was performed from RNA transcripts. The HTBI set primed first-round TCR CDR3 RT-PCR. TCRdb ran MiXCR on the multiplex PCR reads and lists one entry per CDR3 protein. Altogether approximately 590,000 distinct CDR3 sequences are present, around 46% being singletons, with the ten largest covering about 8.2%.

The receptor was derived from a woman aged 18-30 years with Graves' hyperthyroidism. The chain uses TRBV24-1 and TRBJ2-5; D is undetermined. The sequenced sample was peripheral blood or thyroid tissue (not recorded which). The chain's CDR3 is CATSDYFSETQYF. In DNA form, the CDR3 reads TGTGCCACCAGTGATTACTTTTCGGAGACCCAGTACTTC.